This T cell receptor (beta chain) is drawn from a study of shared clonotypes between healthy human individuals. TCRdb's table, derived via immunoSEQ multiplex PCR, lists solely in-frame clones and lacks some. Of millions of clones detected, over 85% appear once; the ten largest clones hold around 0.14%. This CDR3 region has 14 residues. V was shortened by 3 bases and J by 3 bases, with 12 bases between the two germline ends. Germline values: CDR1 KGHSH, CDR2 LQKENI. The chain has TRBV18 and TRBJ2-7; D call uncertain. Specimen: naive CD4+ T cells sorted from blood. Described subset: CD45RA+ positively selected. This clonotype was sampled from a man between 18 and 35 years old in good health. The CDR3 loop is CASSPADIDYEQYF. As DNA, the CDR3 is TGTGCCAGCTCACCCGCCGACATCGACTACGAGCAGTACTTC.